Shown below are 23 T cell receptor beta chains from a single sample sequenced in a study of cytomegalovirus exposure and HLA in healthy donors. TCRdb's copy holds only in-frame clones and misses some; the assay was immunoSEQ multiplex PCR. The profile shows roughly 270,000 clones, roughly 88% of them singletons. The sequenced sample was PBMCs. Source of these receptors: a woman younger than 35 in good health and CMV-seronegative.

This clone is a singleton in its sample. The chain has TRBV14 and TRBJ2-3, with D hard to call. This CDR3 comprises 13 residues. Germline CDR1 and CDR2: SGHDN and FVKESK. V lost 1 base and J 3 bases, leaving 5 bases between the germline ends. The DNA for the CDR3 is TGTGCCAGCAGCCAAGTCACTACAGATACGCAGTATTTT. It is translated as CASSQVTTDTQYF.

The rearrangement links TRBV6-5 to TRBJ2-1; the match to TRBD1 covers 7 bases. V gave up 5 bases and J gave up 7 bases; unmatched junction bases: 2. The CDR3 totals 12 residues. Per germline, CDR1 MNHEY and CDR2 SVGAGI. CDR3 sequence reads: CASSNRGNEQFF. As DNA, the CDR3 is TGTGCCAGCAGTAACAGGGGTAATGAGCAGTTCTTC.

The chain links TRBV27 to TRBJ1-1; 7 bases are shared with TRBD1. Germline V lookup: CDR1 MNHEY, CDR2 SMNVEV (reference sequence). There are 14 residues in the CDR3. Germline trimming cut 3 bases from V and 3 bases from J; bases unmatched to any gene: 4. The DNA for the CDR3 is TGTGCCAGCAGTTTGAGACAGGGTTACACTGAAGCTTTCTTT. Translated, it gives CASSLRQGYTEAFF.

The gene calls are TRBV6-6 and TRBJ1-2, with D unclear. CDR3 length equals 15 residues. CDR1 MNHNY and CDR2 SVGAGI come from the germline V gene (reference sequence). The ends were cut back, 8 bases at V and 2 bases at J, with 18 bases in the middle. The CDR3 here is CASLPSRGWNYGYTF. CDR3 DNA: TGTGCCAGCCTGCCTTCGAGAGGGTGGAACTATGGCTACACCTTC.

The V gene is TRBV2, the J gene TRBJ2-7; 9 bases are a match to TRBD2. V lost 6 bases, J lost 1 base, and 4 bases stayed unmatched. This CDR3 has 14 amino acids. Germline V CDR1 and CDR2: SNHLY, FYNNEI. In DNA, the CDR3 is TGTGCCAGCAGAGAGGGACTAGCTTCCTACGAGCAGTACTTC. Its protein is CASREGLASYEQYF.

The V call is TRBV6-6, the J call TRBJ2-5; a weak D match, TRBD2 (6 bases). V was shortened by 6 bases and J by 7 bases, with 21 bases between the two germline ends. This CDR3 region has 15 residues. Germline assignment: CDR1 MNHNY and CDR2 SVGAGI (reference sequence). CDR3 sequence: CASRIGTPGPTTQYF. The DNA of the CDR3 is TGTGCCAGCAGGATCGGGACTCCGGGCCCGACGACCCAGTACTTC.

J is TRBJ2-7 and V is TRBV13; D ambiguous. Germline CDR1 reads PRHDT; CDR2 reads FYEKMQ (reference sequence). The germline V and J ends were trimmed by 7 bases and 1 base, with 17 bases remaining between them. This CDR3 contains 15 residues. The DNA of the CDR3 is TGTGCCAGCACCCTTGGGTATAGCCAATCCTACGAGCAGTACTTC. Translated: CASTLGYSQSYEQYF.

The V gene is TRBV19, the J gene TRBJ2-7; a weak D match, TRBD2 (6 bases). V lost 1 base to trimming and J lost 3 bases, with 10 bases between them. The CDR3 covers 14 residues. The germline CDR1 and CDR2 sequences are LNHDA and SQIVND (reference sequence). CDR3 in amino acids: CASSIVHGGYEQYF. The CDR3 nucleotides read TGTGCCAGTAGTATAGTTCACGGGGGCTACGAGCAGTACTTC.

The chain uses TRBV27 and TRBJ2-3; unclear D gene. The CDR3 runs 14 residues. CDR1 is MNHEY, CDR2 SMNVEV, per germline (reference sequence). V was shortened by 3 bases and J by 2 bases, with 9 bases between the two germline ends. The chain's CDR3 is CASSFGPITDTQYF. CDR3 sequence (DNA): TGTGCCAGCAGTTTTGGCCCCATCACAGATACGCAGTATTTT.

In the case of this clone: One end of the junction varies from germline; a read error may be responsible. The DNA for the CDR3 is TGTGCCAGCAGTTGGGACATCTTGAATACTGAAGCTTTCTTT. As protein: CASSWDILNTEAFF. The gene calls are TRBV28 and TRBJ1-1, with D possibly TRBD1 on 6 matching bases. The germline V gene encodes CDR1 MDHEN and CDR2 SYDVKM. This CDR3 comprises 14 residues.

This chain uses TRBV28 with TRBJ2-7; D might be TRBD1 (7 bases). Germline V gene sequence: CDR1 MDHEN, CDR2 SYDVKM. The CDR3 loop spans 18 amino acids. The germline V and J ends were trimmed by 5 bases and 2 bases, with 25 bases remaining between them. The CDR3 DNA sequence: TGTGCCAGCAGTGGTCCCCGGGGGACAGAACCTTTCCCCTACGAGCAGTACTTC. The encoded protein is CASSGPRGTEPFPYEQYF.

This clone was seen a handful of times. The chain links TRBV6-4 to TRBJ1-2, with D possibly matching TRBD1 (5 bases). V was trimmed by 3 bases and J by 2 bases, leaving 16 bases between them. Germline loops: CDR1 MRHNA, CDR2 SNTAGT. The CDR3 extends over 16 amino acids. The CDR3 DNA is TGTGCCAGCAGTGAAGGTCCATCGGGACTCAACTATGGCTACACCTTC. Translating gives CASSEGPSGLNYGYTF.

CDR3 loop: CASSHSKDTQYF. CDR3 bases: TGTGCCAGCAGCCATTCTAAAGATACGCAGTATTTT. The chain uses TRBV16 and TRBJ2-3; no clear D. V lost 3 bases and J 5 bases, leaving 6 bases between the germline ends. CDR3 length: 12 amino acids. The germline CDR1 and CDR2 sequences are KGHSY and FQNENV.

The gene calls are TRBV30 and TRBJ1-1; 7 bases align to TRBD1. This CDR3 is built from 13 residues. In germline, CDR1 is GTSNPN, CDR2 SVGIG (reference sequence). Trimming took 0 bases from V and 7 from J; bases not matched to a gene: 5. Written as DNA, the CDR3 is TGTGCCTGGAGTGTACACAGGGGCCTTGAAGCTTTCTTT. As protein: CAWSVHRGLEAFF.

The chain carries TRBV27 and TRBJ2-7; 9 positions agree with TRBD2. The CDR3 has 16 residues. Losses at the gene ends were 5 bases for V and 6 bases for J; bases not matched to a gene: 14. Germline V lookup: CDR1 MNHEY, CDR2 SMNVEV (reference sequence). CDR3 coding DNA: TGTGCCAGCAGTCCTCGGGGCGGGAGGGCCCAAGCCGAGCAGTACTTC. This codes for CASSPRGGRAQAEQYF.

The chain is built from TRBV5-1 and TRBJ2-7; possibly TRBD1 for D (6 bases). Deletions cut 3 bases from V and 3 bases from J, with 16 bases between. Per the germline V gene, CDR1 is SGHRS and CDR2 is YFSETQ. The CDR3 has 15 amino acids. CDR3 sequence (DNA): TGCGCCAGCAGCTCGGTGGCAGGGGTGGGCTACGAGCAGTACTTC. This codes for CASSSVAGVGYEQYF.

This clone was observed a single time. The CDR3 DNA is TGCGCCAGCAGCCAAGGGGGACTAGCGGGAGTACAATCCGGGGAGCTGTTTTTT. Its protein product is CASSQGGLAGVQSGELFF. J is TRBJ2-2 and V is TRBV4-3, with 14 bases aligning to TRBD2. CDR3 length equals 18 residues. The germline V gene has CDR1 LGHNA and CDR2 YSLEER. The V gene end was trimmed by 1 base and the J gene end by 6 bases; junction bases not matched to a gene: 7.

A single count supports this clone. The chain recombines TRBV19 with TRBJ1-4, with 7 bases aligning to TRBD1. The CDR3 length is 19 residues. CDR1 and CDR2 from the germline V gene are LNHDA and SQIVND (reference sequence). V trimming: 2 bases; J trimming: 0 bases; junction bases outside the gene matches: 12. This CDR3 is CASSIRETGSYATNEKLFF. DNA of the CDR3: TGTGCCAGTAGTATACGGGAGACAGGGAGTTATGCAACTAATGAAAAACTGTTTTTT. The variable domain in full, completed from reference TRBV19 and TRBJ1-4, reads DGGITQSPKYLFRKEGQNVTLSCEQNLNHDAMYWYRQDPGQGLRLIYYSQIVNDFQKGDIAEGYSVSREKKESFPLTVTSAQKNPTAFYLCASSIRETGSYATNEKLFFGSGTQLSVL.

Only one count was recorded for this clone. The chain links TRBV6-1 to TRBJ2-3, with TRBD2 matching 10 bases. The V and J ends lost 6 bases and 2 bases, in that order; junction bases with no gene match: 2. Germline assignment: CDR1 MNHNS and CDR2 SASEGT. This CDR3 has 14 residues. The CDR3 here is CASRGLAYTDTQYF. DNA of the CDR3: TGTGCCAGCAGGGGACTAGCGTACACAGATACGCAGTATTTT.

This clone was seen a few times. This rearrangement joins TRBV30 to TRBJ1-2; TRBD1 agrees at 9 bases. V shed 3 bases, J shed 6 bases, and the junction held 5 bases outside the gene matches. The CDR3 is 13 residues long. The germline gives CDR1 GTSNPN, CDR2 SVGIG (reference sequence). The CDR3 reads CAWRGQGGHGYTF. The CDR3 nucleotides read TGTGCCTGGAGGGGACAGGGCGGACATGGCTACACCTTC.

This clone was seen a single time. This CDR3 reads CASGSSATYEQYF. CDR3 DNA: TGCGCCAGCGGTTCTAGCGCCACCTACGAGCAGTACTTC. The chain links TRBV10-2 to TRBJ2-7; D may be TRBD2 (6 bases). The germline gives CDR1 WSHSY, CDR2 SAAADI. The CDR3 extends over 13 amino acids. Trimming took off 8 bases at V and 2 bases at J, with 13 bases between the two ends.

This rearrangement joins TRBV27 to TRBJ2-2; unclear D gene. Germline V gives CDR1 MNHEY, CDR2 SMNVEV (reference sequence). The CDR3 runs 17 residues. Trimming left V 3 bases short and J 6 bases short, with 20 bases between. CDR3 DNA sequence: TGTGCCAGCAGTTTTATGTTCGCCAAACCTAGACCCGGGGAGCTGTTTTTT. This encodes CASSFMFAKPRPGELFF.

J is TRBJ2-1 and V is TRBV5-8; D gene uncertain. The germline V gene encodes CDR1 SGHTS and CDR2 YDEGEE. The CDR3 has 13 residues. The V and J ends lost 0 bases and 6 bases respectively, with 7 bases between them. The CDR3 DNA sequence: TGTGCCAGCAGCTTGGTCGAGAGCAATGAGCAGTTCTTC. As protein: CASSLVESNEQFF.